Each of the 14 T cell receptor beta chains below was sequenced from the same sample in a study of blood T cell repertoires in COVID-19 (TCRdb year 2020). The library was built by means of the immunoSEQ multiplex PCR assay. TCRdb carries this immuneACCESS record with in-frame sequences only. Its versions omit some clonotypes, under half of them owing to an unresolved V gene in the studies checked, with the rest unexplained. In this sample the table shows 390,000 or so clones, more than 80% of which occur a single time. The ten largest clones capture about 2.9% of the sample. Sequenced input: peripheral blood. The receptor set was obtained from a woman in her twenties or thirties with COVID-19, enrolled during active disease.

The CDR3 loop reads CASSPGQGRPGANVLTF. The CDR3 DNA is TGCGCCAGCAGCCCTGGACAGGGGCGGCCTGGGGCCAACGTCCTGACTTTC. The rearrangement joins TRBV5-1 to TRBJ2-6; 9 nucleotides line up with TRBD1. The germline CDR1 and CDR2 sequences are SGHRS and YFSETQ. J lost 2 bases, V lost 4 bases, and 7 bases had no gene match. The CDR3 spans 17 residues.

The rearrangement uses TRBV6-5 and TRBJ1-2; 8 nucleotides align to TRBD1. CDR3 size: 12 residues. The J segment lost 3 bases and the V segment lost 10 bases, leaving 4 bases of the junction unmatched. The germline V gene encodes CDR1 MNHEY and CDR2 SVGAGI. CDR3 DNA: TGTGCCACCGGACAGGGTGACTATGGCTACACCTTC. It yields the protein CATGQGDYGYTF.

This chain's CDR3 is CASGWTPQAQYF. CDR3 coding DNA: TGTGCCAGCGGGTGGACACCCCAGGCCCAGTACTTC. The gene calls are TRBV2 and TRBJ2-5; tentatively, D is TRBD1 (5 bases). With 8 bases removed from V and 9 bases from J, the gap between germline ends came to 16 bases. Germline assignment: CDR1 SNHLY and CDR2 FYNNEI. CDR3 length: 12 amino acids. Looking up the rest from reference TRBV2 and TRBJ2-5 gives the full variable domain: EPEVTQTPSHQVTQMGQEVILRCVPISNHLYFYWYRQILGQKVEFLVSFYNNEISEKSEIFDDQFSVERPDGSNFTLKIRSTKLEDSAMYFCASGWTPQAQYFGPGTRLLVL.

The chain carries TRBV9 and TRBJ1-3; 9 bases line up with TRBD1. Germline V CDR1 and CDR2: SGDLS, YYNGEE. CDR3 length: 15 residues. The junction had 5 bases not matched to a gene; V was cut back by 4 bases and J by 3 bases. In DNA, the CDR3 is TGTGCCAGCAGCTTCACGACAGGGGGTGGAAACACCATATATTTT. Its translation is CASSFTTGGGNTIYF. Looking up the rest from reference TRBV9 and TRBJ1-3 gives the full variable domain: DSGVTQTPKHLITATGQRVTLRCSPRSGDLSVYWYQQSLDQGLQFLIQYYNGEERAKGNILERFSAQQFPDLHSELNLSSLELGDSALYFCASSFTTGGGNTIYFGEGSWLTVV.

V usage is TRBV6-4 and J usage is TRBJ1-2, with 9 bases lining up with TRBD1. Germline values: CDR1 MRHNA, CDR2 SNTAGT. The CDR3 has 12 residues. With V trimmed by 9 bases and J by 7 bases, 6 bases remained unmatched. The CDR3 sequence is CASRQGVGGYTF. The CDR3 DNA reads TGTGCCAGTAGACAGGGGGTCGGTGGCTACACCTTC.

In this sample, this clone turned up a few times. The chain carries TRBV6-5 and TRBJ2-2; no clear D gene. The CDR3 sequence is 14 residues long. CDR1 and CDR2 from the germline V gene are MNHEY and SVGAGI. V was shortened by 6 bases and J by 6 bases, with 14 bases between the two germline ends. In DNA form, the CDR3 reads TGTGCCAGCAGGACACGGCAGGCAGCCGGGGAGCTGTTTTTT. Protein product: CASRTRQAAGELFF.

This chain joins TRBV29-1 and TRBJ1-2; D is unclear. The CDR3 contains 11 residues. Germline V CDR1 and CDR2: SQVTM, ANQGSEA. Trimming stripped 0 bases from V and 8 bases from J, with 7 bases between. In nucleotides, the CDR3 is TGCAGCGTTGAAGACCGAGAGGGCTACACCTTC. As protein: CSVEDREGYTF.

The chain uses TRBV24-1 and TRBJ1-4, with TRBD1 identical over 10 bases. This CDR3 contains 19 residues. Trimming at V came to 4 bases and at J to 0 bases, leaving 10 bases not matched to a gene. Germline values: CDR1 KGHDR, CDR2 SFDVKD. Here the CDR3 DNA reads TGTGCCACCAGTGAGCCCGGGACAGGGGAAGAGACAACTAATGAAAAACTGTTTTTT. Translated, it gives CATSEPGTGEETTNEKLFF.

V gene TRBV11-2 combines with J gene TRBJ1-3; no definite D call. The CDR3 extends over 16 amino acids. The germline V and J ends were trimmed by 2 bases and 0 bases, with 11 bases remaining between them. Germline V lookup: CDR1 SGHAT, CDR2 FQNNGV. The chain's CDR3 is CASSLYSEHSGNTIYF. In DNA form, the CDR3 reads TGTGCCAGCAGCTTATATTCGGAGCACTCTGGAAACACCATATATTTT.

The chain has TRBV5-4 and TRBJ2-7; 8 bases line up with TRBD1. CDR1 and CDR2 from the germline V gene are SGHNT and YYREEE (reference sequence). The J segment lost 2 bases and the V segment lost 6 bases, leaving 13 bases of the junction unmatched. The CDR3 runs 16 residues. Here the CDR3 DNA reads TGTGCCAGCACCCCCCGTGGGACAGGACAAGCCTACGAGCAGTACTTC. Residues: CASTPRGTGQAYEQYF.

J is TRBJ2-1 and V is TRBV2; 13 bases agree with TRBD2. In germline, CDR1 is SNHLY, CDR2 FYNNEI. The CDR3 is 14 residues long. Losses at the gene ends were 4 bases for V and 6 bases for J; bases not matched to a gene: 0. The CDR3 nucleotides are TGTGCCAGCAGTGGGACTAGCGGGAGCAATGAGCAGTTCTTC. Encoded protein: CASSGTSGSNEQFF.

V usage is TRBV5-1 and J usage is TRBJ1-3; tentatively, D is TRBD1 (5 bases). This CDR3 contains 17 residues. Trimming removed 4 bases from V and 0 bases from J, with 17 bases in between. Germline V CDR1 and CDR2: SGHRS, YFSETQ. For the CDR3, the DNA is TGCGCCAGCAGCCCCGGGACGGAGGGGTTCTCTGGAAACACCATATATTTT. This translates into CASSPGTEGFSGNTIYF.

The J gene is TRBJ2-3, the V gene TRBV24-1; 9 positions match TRBD1. This CDR3 is 16 amino acids long. The V and J ends lost 4 bases and 5 bases, in that order; junction bases with no gene match: 9. Germline CDR1 is KGHDR and CDR2 is SFDVKD. In DNA form, the CDR3 reads TGTGCCACCAGTGACCGCCGGGACAGGGTACGAGATACGCAGTATTTT. This translates into CATSDRRDRVRDTQYF.

Written as DNA, the CDR3 is TGTGCCAGCAGCTCGGACAGGGGGCTTCAGCCCCAGCATTTT. As protein: CASSSDRGLQPQHF. The V call is TRBV7-9, the J call TRBJ1-5; 11 nucleotides align to TRBD1. The CDR3 loop spans 14 amino acids. V gave up 4 bases and J gave up 6 bases; unmatched junction bases: 2. Germline CDR1 and CDR2: SEHNR and FQNEAQ (reference sequence). Variable domain in full (rest from reference TRBV7-9 and TRBJ1-5): DTGVSQNPRHKITKRGQNVTFRCDPISEHNRLYWYRQTLGQGPEFLTYFQNEAQLEKSRLLSDRFSAERPKGSFSTLEIQRTEQGDSAMYLCASSSDRGLQPQHFGDGTRLSIL.